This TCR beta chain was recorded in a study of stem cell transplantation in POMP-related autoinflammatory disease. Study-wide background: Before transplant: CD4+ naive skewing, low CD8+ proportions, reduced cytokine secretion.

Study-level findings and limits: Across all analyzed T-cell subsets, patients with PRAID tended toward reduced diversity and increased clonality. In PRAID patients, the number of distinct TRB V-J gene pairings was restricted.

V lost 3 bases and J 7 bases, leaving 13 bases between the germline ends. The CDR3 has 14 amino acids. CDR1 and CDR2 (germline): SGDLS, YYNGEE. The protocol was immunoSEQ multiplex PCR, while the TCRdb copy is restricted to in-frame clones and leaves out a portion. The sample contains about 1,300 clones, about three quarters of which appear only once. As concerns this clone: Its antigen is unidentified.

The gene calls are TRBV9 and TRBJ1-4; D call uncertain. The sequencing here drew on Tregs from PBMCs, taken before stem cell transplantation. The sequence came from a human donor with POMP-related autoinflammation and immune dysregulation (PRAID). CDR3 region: CASSATPGGEKLFF. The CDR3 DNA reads TGTGCCAGCAGCGCTACCCCCGGAGGTGAAAAACTGTTTTTT.